This T cell receptor beta chain was sequenced in a study of early T cells in non-severe SARS-CoV-2 infection. About the research overall: Sequenced material consisted of bulk RNA (from unsorted whole blood), and chains were unpaired. Regarding the study as a whole: VDJdb matching skewed toward anti-spike CD8 responses, missing private and CD4 specificities.

This clonotype was picked up many times. Its antigen is undetermined. In the library, individual cDNA molecules carried attached unique molecular identifiers. TCRdb ran MiXCR on the 5' RACE reads and lists one entry per CDR3 protein. The table shows about 21,000 distinct CDR3 sequences, with about 5.7% occurring only once. Germline V lookup: CDR1 SGHVS, CDR2 FNYEAQ. This CDR3 contains 15 residues. V was clipped by 1 base and J by 2 bases; unmatched bases: 1. The gene calls are TRBV7-6 and TRBJ1-3; 8 positions match TRBD1. The sequence came from an adult who was a healthcare worker with PCR-confirmed SARS-CoV-2 infection or an uninfected control (not recorded which). The sequencing here drew on whole blood, taken at baseline. The CDR3 nucleotides read TGTGCCAGCAGCTTAGGGACAGGGCCTGGAAACACCATATATTTT. It translates to CASSLGTGPGNTIYF. Filled out from reference TRBV7-6 and TRBJ1-3, the complete variable domain reads GAGVSQSPRYKVTKRGQDVALRCDPISGHVSLYWYRQALGQGPEFLTYFNYEAQQDKSGLPNDRFSAERPEGSISTLTIQRTEQRDSAMYRCASSLGTGPGNTIYFGEGSWLTVV.